This entry lists 9 T cell receptor beta chains sequenced from one sample in a study of cytomegalovirus exposure and HLA in healthy donors. The PCR was carried out with 60 Vbeta primers and 13 Jbeta primers. Method: immunoSEQ multiplex PCR; TCRdb's copy keeps in-frame clones and lacks some. This sample carries around 150,000 clones, over 60% of them seen once, and the ten largest clones take roughly 2%. Specimen: PBMCs. These TCRs come from a man between 25 and 39 years old in good health and CMV-seronegative.

The chain has TRBV2 and TRBJ2-5; D may be TRBD1 (5 bases). The V and J ends lost 6 bases and 5 bases respectively, with 7 bases between them. Germline CDR1 reads SNHLY; CDR2 reads FYNNEI. The length of the CDR3 is 11 residues. CDR3 nucleotides: TGTGCCAGCAGGGCAGGGGAGACCCAGTACTTC. Its protein is CASRAGETQYF.

This sequence joins TRBV6-1 and TRBJ1-5; D gene unclear. The ends were cut back, 5 bases at V and 4 bases at J, with 15 bases in the middle. Germline V CDR1 and CDR2: MNHNS, SASEGT. The CDR3 extends over 15 amino acids. CDR3 in amino acids: CASSKLESRNQPQHF. Written as DNA, the CDR3 is TGTGCCAGCAGTAAACTAGAAAGTAGGAATCAGCCCCAGCATTTT.

This sequence joins TRBV10-3 and TRBJ2-3, with D possibly matching TRBD2 (6 bases). The V gene lost 6 bases and the J gene lost 0 bases, with 16 bases spanning the gap. The germline CDR1 and CDR2 sequences are ENHRY and SYGVKD. CDR3 length: 16 residues. Here the CDR3 reads CAIRSNTGTSTDTQYF. In DNA, the CDR3 is TGTGCCATCAGATCGAACACCGGGACTAGCACAGATACGCAGTATTTT.

The V gene is TRBV6-1, the J gene TRBJ2-5; TRBD2 matches at 9 bases. The germline CDR1 and CDR2 sequences are MNHNS and SASEGT. The J segment lost 1 base and the V segment lost 4 bases, leaving 4 bases of the junction unmatched. The CDR3 runs 15 residues. This CDR3 is CASSVASGVQETQYF. The CDR3 DNA is TGTGCCAGCAGTGTGGCTAGCGGGGTCCAAGAGACCCAGTACTTC.

This clone was counted a single time. This chain connects TRBV5-1 to TRBJ2-3; 8 nucleotides agree with TRBD2. From germline, CDR1 is SGHRS and CDR2 YFSETQ. The CDR3 covers 16 residues. The ends lost 0 bases at V and 4 bases at J; junction bases unmatched: 7. CDR3 nucleotide sequence: TGCGCCAGCAGCTTGGGGGTCGGGAGGGCCGCAGATACGCAGTATTTT. This codes for CASSLGVGRAADTQYF.

In this sample, this clone is medium-sized. Other DNA sequences in this sample translate to the same CDR3. V and J are TRBV28 and TRBJ2-7; no reliable D call. V was cut by 5 bases and J by 3 bases, with 5 bases left in between. The CDR3 loop spans 11 amino acids. Germline V gives CDR1 MDHEN, CDR2 SYDVKM. CDR3 amino acids: CASSPHYEQYF. As DNA, the CDR3 is TGTGCCAGCAGTCCCCACTACGAGCAGTACTTC.

This sequence joins TRBV6-1 and TRBJ2-5; D not certain. The CDR3 totals 12 residues. V shed 6 bases and J shed 0 bases, with 5 bases lying between them. Germline values: CDR1 MNHNS, CDR2 SASEGT. CDR3 residues: CASSRDQETQYF. The CDR3 DNA reads TGTGCCAGCAGCCGCGACCAAGAGACCCAGTACTTC.

The chain employs TRBV5-5 and TRBJ1-5; TRBD1 might be the D (6 bases). CDR1 and CDR2 from the germline V gene are SGHKS and YYEKEE (reference sequence). The CDR3 has 18 residues. V was pared by 4 bases and J by 2 bases, with 22 bases between. Written as DNA, the CDR3 is TGTGCCAGCAGCCGCGTGGTGACAGGTGGGATTGGCAATCAGCCCCAGCATTTT. It encodes CASSRVVTGGIGNQPQHF. The whole variable domain, remainder taken from reference TRBV5-5 and TRBJ1-5, is DAGVTQSPTHLIKTRGQQVTLRCSPISGHKSVSWYQQVLGQGPQFIFQYYEKEERGRGNFPDRFSARQFPNYSSELNVNALLLGDSALYLCASSRVVTGGIGNQPQHFGDGTRLSIL.

The genes are TRBV2 and TRBJ2-2, with 8 positions matching TRBD2. Germline values: CDR1 SNHLY, CDR2 FYNNEI. The CDR3 is 16 residues long. V shed 7 bases and J 5 bases; nucleotides not matched to a gene: 12. In DNA, the CDR3 is TGTGCCAGCAAGAACGGGAGGGCGTTAAGGACCGGGGAGCTGTTTTTT. Translating it yields CASKNGRALRTGELFF.